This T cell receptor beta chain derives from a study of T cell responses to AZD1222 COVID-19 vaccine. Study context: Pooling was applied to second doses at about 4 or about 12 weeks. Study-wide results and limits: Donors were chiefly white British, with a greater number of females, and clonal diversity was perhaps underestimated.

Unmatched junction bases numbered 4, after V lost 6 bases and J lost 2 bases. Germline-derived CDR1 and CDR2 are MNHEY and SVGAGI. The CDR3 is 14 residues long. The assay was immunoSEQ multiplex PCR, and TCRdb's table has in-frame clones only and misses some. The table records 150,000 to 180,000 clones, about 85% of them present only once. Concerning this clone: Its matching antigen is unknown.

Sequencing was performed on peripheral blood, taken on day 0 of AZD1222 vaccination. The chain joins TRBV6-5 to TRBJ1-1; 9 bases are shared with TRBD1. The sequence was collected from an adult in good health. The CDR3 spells CASRDRGSNTEAFF. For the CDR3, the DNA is TGTGCCAGCAGGGACAGGGGATCAAACACTGAAGCTTTCTTT.